A selection of T cell receptor beta chains follows, all from one sample in a study of T cell repertoires in cytomegalovirus infection. TCRdb analysed the reads with MiXCR anew, one entry per CDR3 protein. Of roughly 320,000 distinct CDR3 sequences listed, around 9.1% are singletons. Input material: PBMCs. These receptors were taken from a human donor in good health (CMV status not recorded). Some clones in this sample may be carry-over from other donors' samples. Each CDR3 is given with its conserved first and last residue. The D gene is left open where the match is weak. Clone size appears in some rows only: once, few, many, or a class for an expanded clone.

V	size	length	J	D	DNA	CDR3
TRBV23-1	.	17	TRBJ2-3	.	TGCGCCAGCAGTCGCCAATTGGGGCAAAAACACACAGATACGCAGTATTTT	CASSRQLGQKHTDTQYF
TRBV7-9	.	12	TRBJ2-1	.	TGTGCCAGCAGCGGCAGGGGTGGTGAGCAGTTCTTC	CASSGRGGEQFF
TRBV7-2	many	21	TRBJ2-1	TRBD2	TGTGCCAGCAGCTTAGATGCGGGGGGGACCCTTTTTGGTGGTTCCTACAATGAGCAGTTCTTC	CASSLDAGGTLFGGSYNEQFF
TRBV25-1	many	14	TRBJ1-6	TRBD1	TGTGCCAGCAGTGACGGACAGGTTAATTCACCCCTCCACTTT	CASSDGQVNSPLHF
TRBV2	few	18	TRBJ2-1	.	TGTGCCAGCAGCTGGAACCGGGAAGAGGGTAGGGGCTACAATGAGCAGTTCTTC	CASSWNREEGRGYNEQFF
TRBV7-2	many	12	TRBJ1-2	.	TGTGCCAGCAGCTTAGACGGCAGGGGCTACACCTTC	CASSLDGRGYTF
TRBV4-3	many	14	TRBJ1-5	.	TGCGCCAGCAGCCAAGCTGGCACCAATCAGCCCCAGCATTTT	CASSQAGTNQPQHF
TRBV6-2/TRBV6-3	.	13	TRBJ2-3	TRBD1	TGTGCCAGCAGGACGACAGGGACAGATACGCAGTATTTT	CASRTTGTDTQYF
TRBV29-1	.	15	TRBJ1-1	.	TGCAGCGTCGCGAGGAGGGGTAGGATGAACACTGAAGCTTTCTTT	CSVARRGRMNTEAFF
TRBV12-3/TRBV12-4	.	14	TRBJ1-1	.	TGTGCCAGCAGTTTACAGGGGAAGGGCACTGAAGCTTTCTTT	CASSLQGKGTEAFF
TRBV29-1	.	16	TRBJ2-2	.	TGCAGCGTTGAAGATCGGTTCAGGGTGGCCACCGGGGAGCTGTTTTTT	CSVEDRFRVATGELFF
TRBV2	few	12	TRBJ2-7	.	TGTGCCAGCAGTGAGGGCTCCTACGAGCAGTACTTC	CASSEGSYEQYF
TRBV7-2	many	14	TRBJ2-3	TRBD2	TGTGCCAGCAGTCCCGGACTAGCGGCAGATACGCAGTATTTT	CASSPGLAADTQYF
TRBV20-1	few	17	TRBJ2-7	.	TGCAGTGCTAGAGAGAGGCCAGGGGCCGACTCCTCCTACGAGCAGTACTTC	CSARERPGADSSYEQYF
TRBV9	many	15	TRBJ1-4	.	TGTGCCAGCAGCGAGGGGCCTGCAACTAATGAAAAACTGTTTTTT	CASSEGPATNEKLFF
TRBV20-1	many	16	TRBJ1-1	.	TGCAGTGTTGTACCTCTGAACCATGGGACGAACACTGAAGCTTTCTTT	CSVVPLNHGTNTEAFF
TRBV5-1	.	14	TRBJ2-7	.	TGCGCCTGCAGCTTGGTTTCAGGGATAGGTGAGCAGTACTTC	CACSLVSGIGEQYF
TRBV7-2	many	15	TRBJ2-2	TRBD1	TGTGCCAGCAGCCCAGCCTCAGGGGGTATCCGGGAGCTGTTTTTT	CASSPASGGIRELFF
TRBV9	many	14	TRBJ1-2	TRBD1	TGTGCCAGCAGCCCGGGGACAGGGAGTTATGGCTACACCTTC	CASSPGTGSYGYTF
TRBV10-3	many	14	TRBJ1-5	.	TGTGCCATCAGTGAGTCTGGTTCGGGTCAGCCCCAGCATTTT	CAISESGSGQPQHF
TRBV2	many	14	TRBJ2-3	.	TGTGCCAGCTTCTGGGGCGCGGTTAGGGATACGCAGTATTTT	CASFWGAVRDTQYF
TRBV7-8	many	14	TRBJ2-1	.	TGTGCCAGCAGCACCCGGGACCTGGACAATGAGCAGTTCTTC	CASSTRDLDNEQFF
TRBV29-1	many	11	TRBJ2-1	.	TGCAGCGTTTTGACAGAAAATGAGCAGTTCTTC	CSVLTENEQFF
TRBV7-9	many	14	TRBJ2-1	.	TGTGCCAGCCCGAGGGGCCCCCCCTCCGATGAGCAGTTCTTC	CASPRGPPSDEQFF
TRBV7-2	many	20	TRBJ2-3	TRBD2	TGTGCCAGCAGCTTATTGAGTTGGACTAGCGGGGGCCCTCGGGAAGATACGCAGTATTTT	CASSLLSWTSGGPREDTQYF
TRBV20-1	many	16	TRBJ2-1	TRBD1	TGCAGTGGTAGTCAAACCGGGACAGGGTCCTACAATGAGCAGTTCTTC	CSGSQTGTGSYNEQFF
TRBV6-5	few	15	TRBJ2-7	.	TGTGCCAGCAGTCTCCGGACACCCCAAGCCTACGAGCAGTACTTC	CASSLRTPQAYEQYF
TRBV5-4	.	14	TRBJ2-4	TRBD1	TGTGCCAGCAGCTTACGGGACAGGCAAAACATTCAGTACTTC	CASSLRDRQNIQYF
TRBV20-1	.	13	TRBJ2-3	.	TGCAGTGCTAGCCGGGAGTGGGACCAACGGCAGTATTTT	CSASREWDQRQYF